The present T cell receptor beta chain was sequenced within a study of T cells in Graves' hyperthyroidism and ophthalmopathy. Study conclusions and caveats: Most thyroid clonotypes with frequency above 0.001 were detected in blood. The model identified upcoming ophthalmopathy a median approximately six months ahead of onset.

PBMCs were obtained from roughly 10 ml fresh peripheral blood. Using RNA transcripts as the source, TCR beta CDR3 regions were amplified. Initially, a first-round RT-PCR of the TCR CDR3 employed the HTBI primer set. In TCRdb, the multiplex PCR reads were re-called with MiXCR into one record per CDR3 protein. The profile covers around 690,000 distinct CDR3 sequences, with approximately 15% appearing a single time and around 16% taken by the ten largest. Many counts were recorded for this clonotype. Its antigen is as yet unknown. Germline V CDR1 and CDR2: SGHRS, YFSETQ. This CDR3 is built from 14 residues. The V end lost 4 bases, the J end lost 6 bases, and 16 bases lay between the germline ends.

This TCR derives from a man aged 45 to 65 with Graves' hyperthyroidism. Source material: blood. The chain links TRBV5-1 to TRBJ1-1; weak D call: TRBD1 (6 bases). The CDR3 DNA reads TGCGCCAGCAGCCAGACAGGTCTTAGCCCTGAAGCTTTCTTT. The encoded protein is CASSQTGLSPEAFF. Looking up the rest from reference TRBV5-1 and TRBJ1-1 gives the full variable domain: KAGVTQTPRYLIKTRGQQVTLSCSPISGHRSVSWYQQTPGQGLQFLFEYFSETQRNKGNFPGRFSGRQFSNSRSEMNVSTLELGDSALYLCASSQTGLSPEAFFGQGTRLTVV.